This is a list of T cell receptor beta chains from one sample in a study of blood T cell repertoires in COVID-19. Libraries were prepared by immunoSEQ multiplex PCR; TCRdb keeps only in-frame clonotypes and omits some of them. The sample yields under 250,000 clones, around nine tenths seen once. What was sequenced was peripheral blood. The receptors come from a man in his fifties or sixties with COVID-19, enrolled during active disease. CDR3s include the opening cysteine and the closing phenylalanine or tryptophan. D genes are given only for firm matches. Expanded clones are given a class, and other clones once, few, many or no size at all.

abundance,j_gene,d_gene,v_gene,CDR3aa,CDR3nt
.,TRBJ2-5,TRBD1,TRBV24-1,CATSRTGGDETQYF,TGTGCCACCAGTAGGACAGGGGGCGATGAGACCCAGTACTTC
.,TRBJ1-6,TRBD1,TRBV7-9,CASSLTGGYNYSPLHF,TGTGCCAGCAGCTTAACAGGGGGGTATAATTATTCACCCCTCCACTTT
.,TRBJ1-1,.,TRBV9,CASSVGRNTEAFF,TGTGCCAGCAGCGTAGGGAGGAACACTGAAGCTTTCTTT
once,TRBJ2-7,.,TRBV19,CASSRTPEGDSYEQYF,TGTGCCAGTAGCAGAACCCCAGAGGGGGACTCCTACGAGCAGTACTTC
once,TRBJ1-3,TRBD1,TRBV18,CASSPGTGVGGNTIYF,TGTGCCAGCTCACCCGGGACAGGAGTCGGTGGAAACACCATATATTTT
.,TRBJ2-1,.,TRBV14,CASSLQGKLHNEQFF,TGTGCCAGCAGCCTCCAGGGAAAACTCCACAATGAGCAGTTCTTC
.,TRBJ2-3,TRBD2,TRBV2,CASSEAVPSGGWADTQYF,TGTGCCAGCAGTGAAGCGGTCCCTAGCGGGGGGTGGGCAGATACGCAGTATTTT
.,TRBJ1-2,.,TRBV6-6,CASSYLGVNYGYTF,TGTGCCAGCAGTTACTTAGGGGTGAACTATGGCTACACCTTC
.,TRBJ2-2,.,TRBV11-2,CASSLAVLNTGELFF,TGTGCCAGCAGCTTAGCGGTCCTGAACACCGGGGAGCTGTTTTTT
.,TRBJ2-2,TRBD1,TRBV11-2,CASSLEPQGAPGELFF,TGTGCCAGCAGCTTAGAACCTCAGGGGGCCCCCGGGGAGCTGTTTTTT
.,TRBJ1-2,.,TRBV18,CASSPPGGDYGYTF,TGTGCCAGCTCACCGCCGGGGGGGGACTATGGCTACACCTTC
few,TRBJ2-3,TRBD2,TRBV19,CASSIALAGGPEYF,TGTGCCAGTAGTATAGCACTAGCGGGAGGGCCAGAGTATTTT
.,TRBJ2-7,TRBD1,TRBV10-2,CASSERWDRPSPEQYF,TGCGCCAGCAGTGAGAGGTGGGACAGGCCGTCTCCAGAGCAGTACTTC
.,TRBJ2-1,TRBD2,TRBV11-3,CASSLDGGSSYNEQFF,TGTGCCAGCAGCTTAGATGGCGGGAGTAGCTACAATGAGCAGTTCTTC
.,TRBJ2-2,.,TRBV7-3,CASSLLTPGGELFF,TGTGCCAGCAGCTTATTGACACCTGGAGGGGAGCTGTTTTTT
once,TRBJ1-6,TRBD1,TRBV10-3,CAAGVGQPNSPLHF,TGTGCCGCGGGTGTGGGACAGCCTAATTCACCCCTCCACTTT
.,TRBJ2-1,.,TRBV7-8,CASSPGTFNEQFF,TGTGCCAGCAGCCCCGGGACTTTCAATGAGCAGTTCTTC
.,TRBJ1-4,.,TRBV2,CASSRTVATNEKLFF,TGTGCCAGCAGTCGGACAGTAGCAACTAATGAAAAACTGTTTTTT
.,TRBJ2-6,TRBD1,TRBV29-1,CSAQGGTGGSGANVLTF,TGCAGCGCCCAGGGGGGAACAGGGGGCTCTGGGGCCAACGTCCTGACTTTC
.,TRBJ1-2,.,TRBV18,CASSPPSRGFNYGYTF,TGTGCCAGCTCACCACCCTCACGAGGGTTTAACTATGGCTACACCTTC
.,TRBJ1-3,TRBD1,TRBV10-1,CASPWGQGGLGGNTIYF,TGCGCCAGTCCTTGGGGACAGGGGGGATTGGGTGGAAACACCATATATTTT
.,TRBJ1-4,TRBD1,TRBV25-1,CASAQGYEKLFF,TGTGCCAGCGCACAGGGGTATGAAAAACTGTTTTTT
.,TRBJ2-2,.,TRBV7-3,CASALQPNTGELFF,TGTGCCAGTGCCCTACAGCCGAACACCGGGGAGCTGTTTTTT
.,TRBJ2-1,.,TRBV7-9,CASSSRGGSEQFF,TGTGCCAGCAGCTCCCGTGGAGGGTCTGAGCAGTTCTTC
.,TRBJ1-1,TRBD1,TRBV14,CASSHTKRLRYPGGDTEAFF,TGTGCCAGCAGCCATACGAAAAGATTAAGATATCCAGGGGGCGATACTGAAGCTTTCTTT
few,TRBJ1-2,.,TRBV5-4,CASSLTPTGGYTF,TGTGCCAGCAGCTTGACCCCAACGGGAGGCTACACCTTC
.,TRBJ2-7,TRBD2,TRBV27,CASSSLAGGEGEQYF,TGTGCCAGCAGTTCGTTAGCGGGAGGAGAGGGCGAGCAGTACTTC
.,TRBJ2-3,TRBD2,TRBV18,CASSPPGLAWTDTQYF,TGTGCCAGCTCACCACCGGGACTAGCTTGGACAGATACGCAGTATTTT
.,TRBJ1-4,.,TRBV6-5,CASLTGRGEKLFF,TGTGCCAGCTTGACTGGAAGAGGGGAAAAACTGTTTTTT
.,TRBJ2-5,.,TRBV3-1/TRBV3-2,CASSLFLQETQYF,TGTGCCAGCAGCCTCTTCTTACAAGAGACCCAGTACTTC
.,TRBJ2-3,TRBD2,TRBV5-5,CASSSLWAGGPDTQYF,TGTGCCAGCAGCTCCCTCTGGGCGGGGGGTCCAGATACGCAGTATTTT
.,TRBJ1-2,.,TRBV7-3,CASSLDSGYGYTF,TGTGCCAGCAGCTTGGACAGTGGGTATGGCTACACCTTC
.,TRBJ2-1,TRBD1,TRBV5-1,CASSPGQGAYNEQFF,TGCGCCAGCAGCCCAGGACAGGGGGCCTACAATGAGCAGTTCTTC
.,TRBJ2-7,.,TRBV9,CASSVALSDYEQYF,TGTGCCAGCAGCGTAGCTCTCAGCGATTACGAGCAGTACTTC
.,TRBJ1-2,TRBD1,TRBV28,CASSLSQGAGYTF,TGTGCCAGCAGTTTAAGTCAGGGGGCAGGCTACACCTTC
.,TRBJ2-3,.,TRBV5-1,CASSLDGQRNTQYF,TGCGCCAGCAGCTTGGATGGTCAGAGGAATACGCAGTATTTT
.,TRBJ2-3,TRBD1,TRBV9,CASSDRGTPTDTQYF,TGTGCCAGCAGCGACAGGGGGACCCCGACAGATACGCAGTATTTT